This T cell receptor (beta chain) was profiled in a study of cytomegalovirus exposure and HLA in healthy donors. It was with 60 Vbeta and 13 Jbeta primers that the PCR ran. Some clones are missing from TCRdb's copy, which holds only in-frame ones; the method was immunoSEQ multiplex PCR. The profile covers some 150,000 clones, with 79% appearing a single time and roughly 2% taken by the ten largest. A note on this clone: Its antigen is undetermined.

Study-level results: Another analysis was done later, and it associated roughly 15,000 TCR beta sequences with HLA alleles at 0.05 false discovery rate. In a later analysis, an Asian-associated ancestry cluster reportedly showed fewer N-insertions than the approximately 640-donor mean. The authors assumed roughly uniform sequencing depth across donors for presence/absence analyses.

The V and J ends lost 8 bases and 0 bases respectively, with 11 bases between them. Per germline, CDR1 LNHDA and CDR2 SQIVND (reference sequence). This CDR3 has 14 residues. The donors, nominally healthy at sampling, likely had unrecorded immune exposures. The sequence came from a man between 35 and 55 years old in good health and CMV-seronegative. What was sequenced was PBMCs. The genes are TRBV19 and TRBJ1-3; no clear D. Written as DNA, the CDR3 is TGTGCCAGTGGTACTACAGTCTCTGGAAACACCATATATTTT. Protein product: CASGTTVSGNTIYF.